This T cell receptor (beta chain) was recovered during a study of response to subunit inactivated influenza vaccine. The CDR3 spans 17 residues. Per the germline V gene, CDR1 is LGHNA and CDR2 is YNFKEQ. Unmatched junction bases numbered 14, after V lost 4 bases and J lost 6 bases. TCRdb independently ran MiXCR on the RT-PCR reads; one entry per CDR3 protein. The sample contains roughly 700,000 distinct CDR3 sequences, 15% to 18% of which appear only once. The clonotype originates from a man aged 50-59 years who received an inactivated influenza vaccine. The rearrangement joins TRBV4-2 to TRBJ1-1; 10 bases align to TRBD1. The starting material was PBMCs from blood, obtained 12 days after vaccination. The CDR3 DNA reads as TGTGCCAGCAGCCTAGAAACCGGGACAGGGGTACTCGCTGAAGCTTTCTTT. It yields the protein CASSLETGTGVLAEAFF.